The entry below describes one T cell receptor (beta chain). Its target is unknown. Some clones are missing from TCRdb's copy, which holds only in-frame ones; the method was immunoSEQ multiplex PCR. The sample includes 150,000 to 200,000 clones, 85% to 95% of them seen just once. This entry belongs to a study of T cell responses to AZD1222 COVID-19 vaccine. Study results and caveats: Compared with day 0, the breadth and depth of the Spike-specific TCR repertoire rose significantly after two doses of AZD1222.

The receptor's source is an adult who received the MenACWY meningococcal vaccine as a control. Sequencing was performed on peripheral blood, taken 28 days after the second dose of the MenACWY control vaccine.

Here the CDR3 reads CASSQTPLGTTNEKLFF. The CDR3 DNA is TGTGCCAGCAGCCAAACACCCTTAGGGACAACTAATGAAAAACTGTTTTTT. This sequence joins TRBV4-2 and TRBJ1-4, with D unclear. Per the germline V gene, CDR1 is LGHNA and CDR2 is YNFKEQ. The CDR3 has 17 amino acids. V gave up 2 bases and J gave up 0 bases, with 13 bases separating them.